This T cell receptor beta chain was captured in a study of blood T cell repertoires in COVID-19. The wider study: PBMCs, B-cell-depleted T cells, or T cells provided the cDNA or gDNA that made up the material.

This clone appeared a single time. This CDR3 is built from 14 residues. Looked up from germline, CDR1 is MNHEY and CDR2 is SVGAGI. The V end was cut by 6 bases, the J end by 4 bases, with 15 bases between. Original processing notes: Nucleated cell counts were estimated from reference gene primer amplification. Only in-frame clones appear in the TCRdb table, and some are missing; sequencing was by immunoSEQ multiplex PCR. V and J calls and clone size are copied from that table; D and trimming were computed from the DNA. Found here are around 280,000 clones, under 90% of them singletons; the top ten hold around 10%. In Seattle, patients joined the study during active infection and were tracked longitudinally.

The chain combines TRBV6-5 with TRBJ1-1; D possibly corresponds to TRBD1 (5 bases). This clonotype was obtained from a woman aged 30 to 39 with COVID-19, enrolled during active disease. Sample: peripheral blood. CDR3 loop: CASRVGGVSTEAFF. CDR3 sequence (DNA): TGTGCCAGCAGGGTAGGAGGGGTCAGCACTGAAGCTTTCTTT.